This is a list of T cell receptor beta chains from one sample in a study of OX40 agonist ivuxolimab in advanced cancers. TCRdb keeps only in-frame clones here, not all; method: immunoSEQ multiplex PCR. The sample lists fewer than 100,000 clones, about nine tenths occurring once. The sequences come from CD4+ or CD8+ T cells sorted from blood, collected in a trial of the OX40 agonist ivuxolimab. These receptors all come from an adult with an advanced solid tumor such as melanoma, head and neck, liver or kidney cancer. Both conserved end residues are part of each CDR3. Each record gives: clone size, J gene, D gene, V gene, CDR3 protein, CDR3 DNA. A D gene is named only where the DNA matches it firmly. Not every row has a clone size; where given, it reads once, few, many or a size class.

clone size: .
J gene: TRBJ2-3
D gene: .
V gene: TRBV19
CDR3 protein: CASSITGISTDTQYF
CDR3 DNA: TGTGCCAGTAGTATCACAGGGATCTCCACAGATACGCAGTATTTT

clone size: .
J gene: TRBJ2-1
D gene: TRBD1
V gene: TRBV5-1
CDR3 protein: CASSPAGTGGFEQFF
CDR3 DNA: TGCGCCAGCAGCCCAGCAGGGACAGGGGGATTTGAGCAGTTCTTC

clone size: .
J gene: TRBJ1-5
D gene: .
V gene: TRBV5-1
CDR3 protein: CASSLAGIGNQPQHF
CDR3 DNA: TGCGCCAGCAGCTTGGCGGGAATCGGCAATCAGCCCCAGCATTTT

clone size: .
J gene: TRBJ2-7
D gene: .
V gene: TRBV6-1
CDR3 protein: CASSGPHISYEQYF
CDR3 DNA: TGTGCCAGCAGTGGGCCCCATATCTCCTACGAGCAGTACTTC

clone size: .
J gene: TRBJ1-3
D gene: .
V gene: TRBV2
CDR3 protein: CASRPDRGNTIYF
CDR3 DNA: TGTGCCAGCAGACCCGACAGGGGAAACACCATATATTTT

clone size: .
J gene: TRBJ1-6
D gene: TRBD1
V gene: TRBV6-1
CDR3 protein: CAIKGASSYNSPLHF
CDR3 DNA: TGTGCCATCAAGGGGGCCTCGAGCTATAATTCACCCCTCCACTTT

clone size: .
J gene: TRBJ2-2
D gene: TRBD2
V gene: TRBV5-1
CDR3 protein: CASSLAGGTGELFF
CDR3 DNA: TGCGCCAGCAGCTTAGCGGGGGGCACCGGGGAGCTGTTTTTT

clone size: few
J gene: TRBJ1-1
D gene: .
V gene: TRBV12-5
CDR3 protein: CASGLTGGAEAFF
CDR3 DNA: TGTGCTAGTGGTTTGACGGGGGGCGCTGAAGCTTTCTTT

clone size: .
J gene: TRBJ2-7
D gene: .
V gene: TRBV18
CDR3 protein: CASSPPPPSYEQYF
CDR3 DNA: TGTGCCAGCTCACCACCGCCGCCCTCCTACGAGCAGTACTTC

clone size: .
J gene: TRBJ2-2
D gene: .
V gene: TRBV25-1
CDR3 protein: CASSDLAAGELFF
CDR3 DNA: TGTGCCAGCAGTGACCTAGCAGCCGGGGAGCTGTTTTTT

clone size: .
J gene: TRBJ1-4
D gene: .
V gene: TRBV5-1
CDR3 protein: CASSLMGSGANEKLFF
CDR3 DNA: TGCGCCAGCAGCTTAATGGGGAGTGGGGCTAATGAAAAACTGTTTTTT

clone size: .
J gene: TRBJ2-1
D gene: TRBD2
V gene: TRBV7-3
CDR3 protein: CASSLAGANRNEQFF
CDR3 DNA: TGTGCCAGCAGTCTAGCGGGAGCGAACCGAAATGAGCAGTTCTTC

clone size: .
J gene: TRBJ2-7
D gene: TRBD2
V gene: TRBV15
CDR3 protein: CATSRAVLAGLFF
CDR3 DNA: TGTGCCACCAGCAGAGCCGTACTAGCGGGTCTTTTCTTC

clone size: .
J gene: TRBJ1-1
D gene: .
V gene: TRBV28
CDR3 protein: CASSATVQNTEAFF
CDR3 DNA: TGTGCCAGCAGTGCCACGGTTCAGAACACTGAAGCTTTCTTT

clone size: .
J gene: TRBJ2-5
D gene: .
V gene: TRBV28
CDR3 protein: CASSSRSAQGWETQYF
CDR3 DNA: TGTGCCAGCAGTTCGCGATCGGCCCAGGGATGGGAGACCCAGTACTTC

clone size: .
J gene: TRBJ1-4
D gene: .
V gene: TRBV28
CDR3 protein: CASSFQGRYEKLFF
CDR3 DNA: TGTGCCAGCAGTTTTCAGGGGAGGTATGAAAAACTGTTTTTT

clone size: .
J gene: TRBJ1-2
D gene: .
V gene: TRBV14
CDR3 protein: CASSQDGTPTVYGYTF
CDR3 DNA: TGTGCCAGCAGCCAAGACGGCACCCCGACAGTCTATGGCTACACCTTC

clone size: .
J gene: TRBJ2-3
D gene: .
V gene: TRBV10-3
CDR3 protein: CALRGFGADTQYF
CDR3 DNA: TGTGCCCTACGAGGGTTTGGCGCAGATACGCAGTATTTT

clone size: .
J gene: TRBJ1-2
D gene: TRBD1
V gene: TRBV11-2
CDR3 protein: CASSGTGGSVNYGYTF
CDR3 DNA: TGTGCCAGCAGCGGGACAGGAGGATCGGTTAACTATGGCTACACCTTC

clone size: few
J gene: TRBJ2-3
D gene: .
V gene: TRBV19
CDR3 protein: CASSMGPRTDTQYF
CDR3 DNA: TGTGCCAGTAGTATGGGCCCGCGCACAGATACGCAGTATTTT

clone size: .
J gene: TRBJ2-5
D gene: .
V gene: TRBV7-2
CDR3 protein: CASSLVGGMGGETQYF
CDR3 DNA: TGTGCCAGCAGCTTAGTAGGCGGGATGGGTGGCGAGACCCAGTACTTC

clone size: once
J gene: TRBJ2-4
D gene: TRBD2
V gene: TRBV2
CDR3 protein: CASSGGEGNIQYF
CDR3 DNA: TGTGCCAGCAGTGGAGGGGAGGGAAACATTCAGTACTTC

clone size: .
J gene: TRBJ1-1
D gene: .
V gene: TRBV6-5
CDR3 protein: CASTWERDAEAFF
CDR3 DNA: TGTGCCAGCACCTGGGAGAGGGATGCTGAAGCTTTCTTT

clone size: .
J gene: TRBJ1-1
D gene: TRBD1
V gene: TRBV11-2
CDR3 protein: CASSYRGPSYNTEAFF
CDR3 DNA: TGTGCCAGCAGCTACAGGGGACCTTCCTATAACACTGAAGCTTTCTTT

clone size: once
J gene: TRBJ2-2
D gene: .
V gene: TRBV10-2
CDR3 protein: CASTRGQNTGELFF
CDR3 DNA: TGCGCCAGCACCAGGGGCCAGAACACCGGGGAGCTGTTTTTT

clone size: .
J gene: TRBJ2-6
D gene: .
V gene: TRBV5-1
CDR3 protein: CASSSTQGAGANVLTF
CDR3 DNA: TGCGCCAGCAGCTCCACTCAGGGAGCGGGGGCCAACGTCCTGACTTTC

clone size: .
J gene: TRBJ1-2
D gene: .
V gene: TRBV5-6
CDR3 protein: CASSLFGGGGDYGYTF
CDR3 DNA: TGTGCCAGCAGCCTCTTCGGGGGAGGGGGAGACTATGGCTACACCTTC

clone size: .
J gene: TRBJ1-2
D gene: TRBD1
V gene: TRBV2
CDR3 protein: CASRATGKAYGYTF
CDR3 DNA: TGTGCCAGCAGGGCGACAGGGAAAGCCTATGGCTACACCTTC

clone size: .
J gene: TRBJ1-5
D gene: TRBD1
V gene: TRBV28
CDR3 protein: CASSDRGLGNQPQHF
CDR3 DNA: TGTGCCAGCAGCGACAGGGGTTTAGGCAATCAGCCCCAGCATTTT

clone size: .
J gene: TRBJ1-5
D gene: TRBD1
V gene: TRBV28
CDR3 protein: CAIRGQLGSNQPQHF
CDR3 DNA: TGTGCCATCCGGGGACAGCTCGGCAGCAATCAGCCCCAGCATTTT

clone size: .
J gene: TRBJ2-7
D gene: TRBD2
V gene: TRBV5-4
CDR3 protein: CASSFGLAGAYEQYF
CDR3 DNA: TGTGCCAGCAGCTTCGGACTAGCGGGGGCCTACGAGCAGTACTTC

clone size: once
J gene: TRBJ2-2
D gene: .
V gene: TRBV7-9
CDR3 protein: CASRGAVDTGELFF
CDR3 DNA: TGTGCCAGCAGAGGCGCAGTGGACACCGGGGAGCTGTTTTTT